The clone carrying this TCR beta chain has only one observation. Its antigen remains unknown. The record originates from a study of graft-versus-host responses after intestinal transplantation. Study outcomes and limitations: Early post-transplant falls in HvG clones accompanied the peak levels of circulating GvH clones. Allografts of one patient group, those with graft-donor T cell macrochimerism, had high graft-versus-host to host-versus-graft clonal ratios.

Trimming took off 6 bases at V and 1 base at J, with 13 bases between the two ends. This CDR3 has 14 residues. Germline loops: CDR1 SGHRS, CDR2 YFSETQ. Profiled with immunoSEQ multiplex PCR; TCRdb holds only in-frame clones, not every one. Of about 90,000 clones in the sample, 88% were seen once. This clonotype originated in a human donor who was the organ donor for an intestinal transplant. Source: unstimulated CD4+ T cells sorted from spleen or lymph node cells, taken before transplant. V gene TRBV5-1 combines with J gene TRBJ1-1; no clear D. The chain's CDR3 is CASIQDSTNTEAFF. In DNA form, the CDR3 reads TGCGCCAGCATCCAGGACTCTACGAACACTGAAGCTTTCTTT.